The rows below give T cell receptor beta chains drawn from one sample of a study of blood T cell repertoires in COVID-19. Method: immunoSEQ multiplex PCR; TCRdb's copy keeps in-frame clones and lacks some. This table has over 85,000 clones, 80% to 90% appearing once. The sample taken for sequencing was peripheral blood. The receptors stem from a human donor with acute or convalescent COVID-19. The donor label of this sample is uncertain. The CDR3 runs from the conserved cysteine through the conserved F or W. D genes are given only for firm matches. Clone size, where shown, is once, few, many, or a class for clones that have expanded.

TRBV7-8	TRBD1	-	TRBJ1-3	TGTGCCAGCAGCTTGGTACAGGGGGCGTCAGGAAACACCATATATTTT	CASSLVQGASGNTIYF
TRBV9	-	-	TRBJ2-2	TGTGCCAGCAGCGTAGTGTTAATTGGGGCGGCGAACACCGGGGAGCTGTTTTTT	CASSVVLIGAANTGELFF
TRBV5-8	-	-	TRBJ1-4	TGTGCCAGCAGCTTGTTTCGCCACAGCAATTCGGTCGAAAAACTGTTTTTT	CASSLFRHSNSVEKLFF
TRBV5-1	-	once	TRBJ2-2	TGCGCCAGCAGCTTAGGAAACAGGGTCGGGACCGGGGAGCTGTTTTTT	CASSLGNRVGTGELFF
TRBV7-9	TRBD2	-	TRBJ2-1	TGTGCCAGCAGTCCTAGCGGGGACTACTACAATGAGCAGTTCTTC	CASSPSGDYYNEQFF
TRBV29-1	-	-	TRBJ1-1	TGCAGCGTTCTCAGGGAATACACTGAAGCTTTCTTT	CSVLREYTEAFF
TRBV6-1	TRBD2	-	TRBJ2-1	TGTGCCAGCAGTGAGCTAGCGGGGGGCCACAATGAGCAGTTCTTC	CASSELAGGHNEQFF
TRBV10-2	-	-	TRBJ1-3	TGCGCCAGCAGTGAGTTAGCTGGAAACACCATATATTTT	CASSELAGNTIYF
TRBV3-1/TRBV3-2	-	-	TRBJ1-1	TGTGCCAGCAGCCAGACCGGGACACAAGCTTTCTTT	CASSQTGTQAFF
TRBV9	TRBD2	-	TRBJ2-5	TGTGCCAGCAGCGTAGGAAGCGGGGGGGCCCGGGAGACCCAGTACTTC	CASSVGSGGARETQYF
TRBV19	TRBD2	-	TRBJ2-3	TGTGCCACCGCTACTAGCGGGGGCACAGATACGCAGTATTTT	CATATSGGTDTQYF
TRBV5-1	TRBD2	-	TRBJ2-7	TGCGCCAGCAGCCAAAGCGGGGGAAATTACGAGCAGTACTTC	CASSQSGGNYEQYF
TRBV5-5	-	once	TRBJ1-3	TGTGCCAGCAGCCCGGAGGGGTTCGGAAACACCATATATTTT	CASSPEGFGNTIYF
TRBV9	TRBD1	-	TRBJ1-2	TGTGCCAGCAGCGTAGGACAGGGGAACTATGGCTACACCTTC	CASSVGQGNYGYTF
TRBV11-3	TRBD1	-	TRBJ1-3	TGTGCCAGCAGCTCTGCCTCCTTACAGGGGATGGGAAACACCATATATTTT	CASSSASLQGMGNTIYF
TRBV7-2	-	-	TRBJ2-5	TGTGCCAGCAGCTTACGAGGTCAAGAGACCCAGTACTTC	CASSLRGQETQYF
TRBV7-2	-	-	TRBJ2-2	TGTGCCAGCAGCCCTAGGACAGCGAACACCGGGGAGCTGTTTTTT	CASSPRTANTGELFF
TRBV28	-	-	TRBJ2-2	TGTGCCAGCAGTTTATCTCGGCGGCCGAACACCGGGGAGCTGTTTTTT	CASSLSRRPNTGELFF
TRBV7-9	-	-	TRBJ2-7	TGTGCCAGCAGCTTAGGAGGGATCGATTCCTACGAGCAGTACTTC	CASSLGGIDSYEQYF
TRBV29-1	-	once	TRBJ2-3	TGCAGCGTTGAATTTTCGAGAGATACGCAGTATTTT	CSVEFSRDTQYF
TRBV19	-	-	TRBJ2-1	TGTGCCAGTAGTAGGGGAGGGGGGCCCAATGAGCAGTTCTTC	CASSRGGGPNEQFF
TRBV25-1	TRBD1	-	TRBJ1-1	TGTGCCAGCAGTGCGACAGGGAAGACCACTGAAGCTTTCTTT	CASSATGKTTEAFF
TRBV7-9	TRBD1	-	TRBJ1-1	TGTGCCAGCAGCTACCTGACAGGGAAGTACACTGAAGCTTTCTTT	CASSYLTGKYTEAFF
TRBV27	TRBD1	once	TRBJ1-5	TGTGCCAGCGGAGGACAGGTCCAAAATCAGCCCCAGCATTTT	CASGGQVQNQPQHF
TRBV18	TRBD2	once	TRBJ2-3	TGTGCCAGCTCACTTTTAGCGGGGGGAAGCACAGATACGCAGTATTTT	CASSLLAGGSTDTQYF
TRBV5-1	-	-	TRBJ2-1	TGCGCCAGCAGCCCTCGACAGAACAATGAGCAGTTCTTC	CASSPRQNNEQFF
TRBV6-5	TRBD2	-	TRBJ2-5	TGTGCCAGCAGCACTGGGGCTAGCGGCCAAGAGACCCAGTACTTC	CASSTGASGQETQYF
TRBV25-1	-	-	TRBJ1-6	TGTGCCAGCGCGGCGGAACGGGCACCCCTCCACTTT	CASAAERAPLHF
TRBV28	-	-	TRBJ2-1	TGTGCCAGCAGTAGGTTAAATAGCGGAATCTACGATGAGCAGTTCTTC	CASSRLNSGIYDEQFF
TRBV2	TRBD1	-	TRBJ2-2	TGTGCCAGCGGGGGACAGCTGACCGGGGAGCTGTTTTTT	CASGGQLTGELFF